The 5 T cell receptor beta chains below all came from one sample that was sequenced in a study of T cell repertoires in cytomegalovirus infection. Each CDR3 protein is one row after TCRdb ran MiXCR on the reads. The top ten clones hold about 45% of a sample with roughly 230,000 distinct CDR3 sequences, approximately 15% of them seen once. The source material was CD8+ T cells from PBMCs. The receptors stem from a human donor in good health (CMV status not recorded). Some clones in this sample may be carry-over from other donors' samples.

This clonotype was found a few times. The rearrangement joins TRBV29-1 to TRBJ1-2, with D unresolved. The CDR3 runs to 13 residues. Germline CDR1 is SQVTM and CDR2 is ANQGSEA. V shed 3 bases and J shed 2 bases, with 10 bases lying between them. The CDR3 spells CSVDPRANYGYTF. In DNA, the CDR3 is TGCAGCGTTGATCCCCGGGCCAACTATGGCTACACCTTC.

The V gene is TRBV7-9, the J gene TRBJ2-5; D uncertain. This CDR3 is built from 15 residues. Germline lookup yields CDR1 SEHNR and CDR2 FQNEAQ (reference sequence). Trimming stripped 5 bases from V and 2 bases from J, with 15 bases between. In DNA form, the CDR3 reads TGTGCCAGCAGCCGAGAACCGGGCACTCAAGAGACCCAGTACTTC. Its protein is CASSREPGTQETQYF.

The sample holds many counts of this clonotype. V and J are TRBV7-2 and TRBJ2-1, with 12 bases that match TRBD2. The CDR3 contains 16 residues. Per the germline V gene, CDR1 is SGHTA and CDR2 is FQGNSA. V was pared by 5 bases and J by 3 bases, with 5 bases of the junction left unmatched. The CDR3 DNA reads as TGTGCCAGCAGCGGAAGACTAGCGGGGGACTACAATGAGCAGTTCTTC. This sequence encodes CASSGRLAGDYNEQFF.

This clonotype occurred many times. V and J are TRBV7-9 and TRBJ2-7, with TRBD1 matching over 7 bases. Trimming took 6 bases from V and 3 from J; bases not matched to a gene: 14. The germline CDR1 and CDR2 sequences are SEHNR and FQNEAQ (reference sequence). This CDR3 contains 16 residues. The DNA of the CDR3 is TGTGCCAGCAGTCCAGAACAGGGGAAGCAACGCTACGAGCAGTACTTC. Its protein is CASSPEQGKQRYEQYF.

This clonotype has just a few counts. The chain is built from TRBV6-5 and TRBJ2-7; TRBD1 is a possible D gene (6 bases). The CDR3 runs to 13 residues. Trimming cost V 0 bases and J 6 bases, with 9 bases left between them. The germline CDR1 and CDR2 sequences are MNHEY and SVGAGI. This CDR3 is CASSYSTGFEQYF. The DNA for the CDR3 is TGTGCCAGCAGTTACTCAACAGGGTTCGAGCAGTACTTC.